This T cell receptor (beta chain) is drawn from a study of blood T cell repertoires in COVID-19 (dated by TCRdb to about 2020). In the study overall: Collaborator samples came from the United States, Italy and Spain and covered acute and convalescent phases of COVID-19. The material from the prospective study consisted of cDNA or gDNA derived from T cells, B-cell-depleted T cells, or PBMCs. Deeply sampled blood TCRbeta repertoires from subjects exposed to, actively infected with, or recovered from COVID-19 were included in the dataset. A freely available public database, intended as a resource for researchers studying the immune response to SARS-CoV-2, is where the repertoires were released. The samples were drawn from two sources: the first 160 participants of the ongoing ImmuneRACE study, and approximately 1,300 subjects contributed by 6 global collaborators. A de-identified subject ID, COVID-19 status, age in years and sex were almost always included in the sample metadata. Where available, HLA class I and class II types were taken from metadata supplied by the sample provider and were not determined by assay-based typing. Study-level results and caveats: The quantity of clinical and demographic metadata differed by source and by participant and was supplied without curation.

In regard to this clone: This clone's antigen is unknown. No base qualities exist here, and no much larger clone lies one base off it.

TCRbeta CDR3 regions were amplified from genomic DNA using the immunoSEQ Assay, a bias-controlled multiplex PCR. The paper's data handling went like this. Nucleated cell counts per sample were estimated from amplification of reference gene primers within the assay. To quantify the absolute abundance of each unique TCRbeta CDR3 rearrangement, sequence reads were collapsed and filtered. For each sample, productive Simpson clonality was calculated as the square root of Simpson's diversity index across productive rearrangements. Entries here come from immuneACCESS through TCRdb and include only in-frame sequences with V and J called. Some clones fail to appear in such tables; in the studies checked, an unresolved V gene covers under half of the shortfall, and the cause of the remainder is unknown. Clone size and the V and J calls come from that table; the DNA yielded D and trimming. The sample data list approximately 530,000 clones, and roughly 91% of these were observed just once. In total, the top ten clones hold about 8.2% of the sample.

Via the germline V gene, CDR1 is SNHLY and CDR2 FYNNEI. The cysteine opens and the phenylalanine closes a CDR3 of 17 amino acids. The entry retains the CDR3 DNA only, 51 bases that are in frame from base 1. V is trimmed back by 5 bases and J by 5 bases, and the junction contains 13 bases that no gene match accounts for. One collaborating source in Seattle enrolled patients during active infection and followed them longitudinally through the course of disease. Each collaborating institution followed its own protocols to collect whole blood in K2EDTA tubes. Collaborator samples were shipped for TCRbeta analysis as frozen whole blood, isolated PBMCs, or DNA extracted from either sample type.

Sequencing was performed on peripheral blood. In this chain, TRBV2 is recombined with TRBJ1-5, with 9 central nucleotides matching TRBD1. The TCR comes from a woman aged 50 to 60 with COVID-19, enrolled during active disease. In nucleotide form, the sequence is TGTGCCAGCAGTAAAGAATCCGGGACAGGGTATGATCAGCCCCAGCATTTT. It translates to CASSKESGTGYDQPQHF. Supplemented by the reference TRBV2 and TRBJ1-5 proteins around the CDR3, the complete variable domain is EPEVTQTPSHQVTQMGQEVILRCVPISNHLYFYWYRQILGQKVEFLVSFYNNEISEKSEIFDDQFSVERPDGSNFTLKIRSTKLEDSAMYFCASSKESGTGYDQPQHFGDGTRLSIL.